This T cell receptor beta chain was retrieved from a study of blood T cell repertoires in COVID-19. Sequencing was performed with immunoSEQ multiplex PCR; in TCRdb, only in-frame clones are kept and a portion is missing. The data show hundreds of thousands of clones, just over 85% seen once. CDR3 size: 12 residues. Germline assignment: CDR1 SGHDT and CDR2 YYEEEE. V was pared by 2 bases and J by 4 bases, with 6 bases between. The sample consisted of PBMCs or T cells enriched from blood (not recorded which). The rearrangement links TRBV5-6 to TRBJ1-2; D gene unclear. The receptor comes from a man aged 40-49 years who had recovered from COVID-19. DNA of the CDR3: TGTGCCAGCAGCTTCGGGTCCTATGGCTACACCTTC. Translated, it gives CASSFGSYGYTF.